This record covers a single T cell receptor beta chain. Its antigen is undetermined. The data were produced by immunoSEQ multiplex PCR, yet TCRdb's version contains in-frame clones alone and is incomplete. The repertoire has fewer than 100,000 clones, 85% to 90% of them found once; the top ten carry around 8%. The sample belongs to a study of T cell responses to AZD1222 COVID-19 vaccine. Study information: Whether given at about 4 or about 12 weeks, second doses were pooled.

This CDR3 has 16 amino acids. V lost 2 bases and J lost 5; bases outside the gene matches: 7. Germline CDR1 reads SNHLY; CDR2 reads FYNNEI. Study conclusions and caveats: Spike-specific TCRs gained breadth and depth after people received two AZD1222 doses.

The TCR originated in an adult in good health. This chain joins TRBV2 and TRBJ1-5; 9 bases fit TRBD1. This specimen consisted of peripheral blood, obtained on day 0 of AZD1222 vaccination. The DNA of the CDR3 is TGTGCCAGCAGTGAAACGGGACAGGGATGGTATCAGCCCCAGCATTTT. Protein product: CASSETGQGWYQPQHF. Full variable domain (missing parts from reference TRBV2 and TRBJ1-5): EPEVTQTPSHQVTQMGQEVILRCVPISNHLYFYWYRQILGQKVEFLVSFYNNEISEKSEIFDDQFSVERPDGSNFTLKIRSTKLEDSAMYFCASSETGQGWYQPQHFGDGTRLSIL.